This TCR beta chain is drawn from a study of T cells in Graves' hyperthyroidism and ophthalmopathy. The germline V gene encodes CDR1 MNHEY and CDR2 SMNVEV (reference sequence). CDR3 length equals 12 residues. This clonotype has only a few counts. The target antigen is unknown. One end of the junction varies from germline; a read error may be responsible. Regarding the study as a whole: With a median lead of about 6.9 months before onset, the model predicted ophthalmopathy. Among clonotypes expanded in thyroid above 0.001, most were also found in blood.

There were TCR beta CDR3 regions amplified from RNA transcripts. An initial round of RT-PCR targeting the TCR CDR3 relied on the HTBI primer set. MiXCR, applied by TCRdb to the multiplex PCR reads, yields one record per CDR3 protein. The table includes a few hundred thousand distinct CDR3 sequences, approximately 48% detected once. Researchers barred patients who had uncontrolled infection, other autoimmune disease, pregnancy or lactation. The diagnostic basis comprised clinical symptoms, serum thyroxine and TRAb, thyroid ultrasound and orbital computed tomography. The sequenced sample was peripheral blood or thyroid tissue (not recorded which). The V and J genes are TRBV27 and TRBJ1-1, with 7 bases lining up with TRBD1. The receptor comes from an adult woman with Graves' disease, either hyperthyroidism or ophthalmopathy (not recorded which). The CDR3 sequence: CASSSFPGQHIF. The CDR3 nucleotides are TGTGCCAGCAGTTCATTCCCGGGACAGCATATATTT.